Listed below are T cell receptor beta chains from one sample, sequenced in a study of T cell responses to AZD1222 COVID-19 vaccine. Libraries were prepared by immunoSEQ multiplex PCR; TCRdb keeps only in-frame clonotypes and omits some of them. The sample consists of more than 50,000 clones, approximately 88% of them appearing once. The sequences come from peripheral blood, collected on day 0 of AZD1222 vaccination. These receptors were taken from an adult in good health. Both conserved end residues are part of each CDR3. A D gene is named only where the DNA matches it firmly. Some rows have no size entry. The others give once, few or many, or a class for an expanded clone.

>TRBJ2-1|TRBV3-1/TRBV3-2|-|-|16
TGTGCCAGCAGCCCGGTCGGGAGTTCCTCCTACAATGAGCAGTTCTTC
CASSPVGSSSYNEQFF
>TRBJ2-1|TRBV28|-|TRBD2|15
TGTGCCAGCAGTTTACGGACTAGCGGTCGCAATGAGCAGTTCTTC
CASSLRTSGRNEQFF
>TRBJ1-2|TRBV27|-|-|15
TGTGCCAGCAGTTTTACCCTCCGGGGGGGAGGAGGCTACACCTTC
CASSFTLRGGGGYTF
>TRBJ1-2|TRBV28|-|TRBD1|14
TGTGCCAGCAGTACCCAGGACAGGGGGTATGGCTACACCTTC
CASSTQDRGYGYTF
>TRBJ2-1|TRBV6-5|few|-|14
TGTGCCAGCAGGGTGGGACTGGCCTACAATGAGCAGTTCTTC
CASRVGLAYNEQFF
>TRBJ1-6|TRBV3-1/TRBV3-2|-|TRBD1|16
TGTGCCAGCAGCCAGCAACCGGGACAGCCTAATTCACCCCTCCACTTT
CASSQQPGQPNSPLHF
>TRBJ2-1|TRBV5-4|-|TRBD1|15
TGTGCCAGCAGCTTGGGACAGGGTGGATTTAATGAGCAGTTCTTC
CASSLGQGGFNEQFF
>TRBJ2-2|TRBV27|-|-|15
TGTGCCAGCAGTTTTCCGGGCAGAAACACCGGGGAGCTGTTTTTT
CASSFPGRNTGELFF
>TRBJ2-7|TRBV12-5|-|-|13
TGTGCTAGTGGTTTGGCCGAGGGTTACGAGCAGTACTTC
CASGLAEGYEQYF
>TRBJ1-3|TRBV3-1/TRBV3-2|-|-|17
TGTGCCAGCAGCCAAGATGTTAGGGCAGGGTACGGAAACACCATATATTTT
CASSQDVRAGYGNTIYF
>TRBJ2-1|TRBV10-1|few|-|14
TGCGCCAGCAGTGCGCTTACCGGATACAATGAGCAGTTCTTC
CASSALTGYNEQFF
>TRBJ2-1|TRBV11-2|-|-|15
TGTGCCAGCAGCTTAGGAGGGGGCTCCTACAATGAGCAGTTCTTC
CASSLGGGSYNEQFF
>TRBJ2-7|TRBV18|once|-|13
TGTGCCAGCTCACCAGGGAAGCGGTACGAGCAGTACTTC
CASSPGKRYEQYF
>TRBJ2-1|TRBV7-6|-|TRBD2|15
TGTGCCAGCAGGATGACTAGCGGGAGGGAAGGTGAGCAGTTCTTC
CASRMTSGREGEQFF
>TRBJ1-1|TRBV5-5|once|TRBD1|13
TGTGCCAGCAGCCCTGGGACAGGGGGCCCGGCTTTCTTT
CASSPGTGGPAFF
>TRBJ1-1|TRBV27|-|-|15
TGTGCCAGCAGTTTTCAGAACAGGGCGAACACTGAAGCTTTCTTT
CASSFQNRANTEAFF
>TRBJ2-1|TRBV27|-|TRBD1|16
TGTGCCAGCAGTCGGACAGGGAGAGCGCCCTACAATGAGCAGTTCTTC
CASSRTGRAPYNEQFF
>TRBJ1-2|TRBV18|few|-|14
TGTGCCAGCTCGGCGGCCGGAGAGAACTATGGCTACACCTTC
CASSAAGENYGYTF
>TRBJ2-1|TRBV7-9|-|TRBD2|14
TGTGCCAGCAGCCCAGCGGGATCCTACAATGAGCAGTTCTTC
CASSPAGSYNEQFF
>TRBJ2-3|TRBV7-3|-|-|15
TGTGCCAGCAGCCCCCCGGGGTTTGGCACAGATACGCAGTATTTT
CASSPPGFGTDTQYF
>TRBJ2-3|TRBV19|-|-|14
TGTGCCAGTAGTATAGTATCTAGCACAGATACGCAGTATTTT
CASSIVSSTDTQYF
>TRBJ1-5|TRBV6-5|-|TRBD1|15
TGTGCCAGCAAAGGACAGGGAAATAGCAATCAGCCCCAGCATTTT
CASKGQGNSNQPQHF
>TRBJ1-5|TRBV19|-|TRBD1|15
TGTGCCAGTGACCAGGGGGGTTCTGGCAATCAGCCCCAGCATTTT
CASDQGGSGNQPQHF
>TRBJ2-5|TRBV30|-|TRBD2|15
TGTGCCTGGAGTGTACTAACTAGCGGGAGAAAGACCCAGTACTTC
CAWSVLTSGRKTQYF
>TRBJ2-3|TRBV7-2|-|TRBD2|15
TGTGCCAGCAGCCCGGGAGGGCCTAGCACAGATACGCAGTATTTT
CASSPGGPSTDTQYF
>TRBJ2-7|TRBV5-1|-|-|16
TGCGCCAGCAGCGCCCTAGGCGTCGAGAGCTCCTACGAGCAGTACTTC
CASSALGVESSYEQYF
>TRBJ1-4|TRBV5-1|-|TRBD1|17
TGCGCCAGCAGCTGGGGACAGGGGGCAGTAACTAATGAAAAACTGTTTTTT
CASSWGQGAVTNEKLFF
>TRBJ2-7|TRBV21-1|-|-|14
TGTGCCAGCAGCAAGTATGACAACACGTACGAGCAGTACTTC
CASSKYDNTYEQYF
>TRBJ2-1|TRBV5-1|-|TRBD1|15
TGCGCCAGCAGCTTGTCTGGACAGGGCCTTAACGGGCAGTTCTTC
CASSLSGQGLNGQFF
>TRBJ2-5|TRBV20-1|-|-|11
TGCAGTGCTGAGAGTCAAGAGACCCAGTACTTC
CSAESQETQYF
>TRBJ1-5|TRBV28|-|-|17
TGTGCCAGCAGTTTATCGAATCCCGTACATAGCAATCAGCCCCAGCATTTT
CASSLSNPVHSNQPQHF
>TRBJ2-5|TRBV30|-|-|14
TGTGCCTGGAGTGTACTAGGAAGGGAGGAGACCCAGTACTTC
CAWSVLGREETQYF
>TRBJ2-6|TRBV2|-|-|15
TGTGCCATCGGGACGCCTGCGTCTGGGGCCAACGTCCTGACTTTC
CAIGTPASGANVLTF
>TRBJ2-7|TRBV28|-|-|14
TGTGCCAGCACTCCCCAGCGGATGGCCTACGAGCAGTACTTC
CASTPQRMAYEQYF
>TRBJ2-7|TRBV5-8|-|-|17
TGTGCCAGCAGCTTCGCCTTATCATCGGACGGGAACTACGAGCAGTACTTC
CASSFALSSDGNYEQYF
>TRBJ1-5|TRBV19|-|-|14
TGTGCCAGTAGTATACGGCAGGTCAATCAGCCCCAGCATTTT
CASSIRQVNQPQHF
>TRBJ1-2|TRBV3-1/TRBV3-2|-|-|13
TGTGCCAGCAGCCAACTGGGTAGTGGTGGCTACACCTTC
CASSQLGSGGYTF
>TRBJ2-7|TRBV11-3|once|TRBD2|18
TGTGCCAGCAGCCCACCCGGAGAGGGACTAGCGGGAGTGAGCGAGCAGTACTTC
CASSPPGEGLAGVSEQYF
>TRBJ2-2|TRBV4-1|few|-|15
TGCGCCAGCAGCCAAGTCCTACTCAACACCGGGGAGCTGTTTTTT
CASSQVLLNTGELFF
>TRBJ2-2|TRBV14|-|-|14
TGTGCCAGCAGCCAAGATCTAGGAACCGGGGAGCTGTTTTTT
CASSQDLGTGELFF
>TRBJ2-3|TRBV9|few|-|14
TGTGCCAGCAGCGTAGAGCAGCGCACAGATACGCAGTATTTT
CASSVEQRTDTQYF
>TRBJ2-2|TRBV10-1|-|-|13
TGCGCCAGCAGTGGCCGGGAGTGGGGGGAGCTGTTTTTT
CASSGREWGELFF
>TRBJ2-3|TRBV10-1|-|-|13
TGCGCCAGCCAGGATCAGCGCACAGATACGCAGTATTTT
CASQDQRTDTQYF
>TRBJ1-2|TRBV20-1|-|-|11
TGCAGTGCCCGCCGGGGGAACGGCTACACCTTC
CSARRGNGYTF
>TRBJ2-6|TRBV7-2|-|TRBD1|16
TGTGCCAGCAGCTCGACAGGGGGCTCTGGGGCCAACGTCCTGACTTTC
CASSSTGGSGANVLTF
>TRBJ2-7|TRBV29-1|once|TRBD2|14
TGCAGCGTCGGGGGGGTGAGGGGATCCTACGAGCAGTACTTC
CSVGGVRGSYEQYF
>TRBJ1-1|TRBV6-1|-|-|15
TGTGCCAGCAGTGATAAGGGAAACATGAACACTGAAGCTTTCTTT
CASSDKGNMNTEAFF
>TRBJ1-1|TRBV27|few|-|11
TGTGCCAGCACCGGGGGCACTGAAGCTTTCTTT
CASTGGTEAFF
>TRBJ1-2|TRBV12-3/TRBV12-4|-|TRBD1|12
TGTGCCAGCATTTCACAGGGGGCGAGCTACACCTTC
CASISQGASYTF
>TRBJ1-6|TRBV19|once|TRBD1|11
TGTGCCACCCAGGGGGCAGCCTCCTTCCACTTT
CATQGAASFHF
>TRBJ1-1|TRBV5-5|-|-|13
TGTGCCAGCAGTTTTGCGAGACTAACTGAAGCTTTCTTT
CASSFARLTEAFF
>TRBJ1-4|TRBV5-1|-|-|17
TGCGCCAGCAGCCCCGGGGCAGGGCCCTCGACTAATGAAAAACTGTTTTTT
CASSPGAGPSTNEKLFF
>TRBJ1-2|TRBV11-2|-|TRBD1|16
TGTGCCAGCAGCTCCTCAGACAGGGTAGGTTACTATGGCTACACCTTC
CASSSSDRVGYYGYTF